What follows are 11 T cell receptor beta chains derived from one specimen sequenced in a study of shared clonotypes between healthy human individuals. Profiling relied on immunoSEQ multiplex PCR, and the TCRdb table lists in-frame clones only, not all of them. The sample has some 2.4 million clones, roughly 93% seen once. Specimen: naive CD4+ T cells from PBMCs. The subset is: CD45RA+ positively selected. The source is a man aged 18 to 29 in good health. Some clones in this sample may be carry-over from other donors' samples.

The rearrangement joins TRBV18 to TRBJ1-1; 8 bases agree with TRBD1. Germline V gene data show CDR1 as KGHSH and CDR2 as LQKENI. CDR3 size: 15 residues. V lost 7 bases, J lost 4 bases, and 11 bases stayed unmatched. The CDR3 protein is CASYLGQGQITEAFF. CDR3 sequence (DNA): TGTGCCAGCTACCTTGGACAGGGTCAAATCACTGAAGCTTTCTTT.

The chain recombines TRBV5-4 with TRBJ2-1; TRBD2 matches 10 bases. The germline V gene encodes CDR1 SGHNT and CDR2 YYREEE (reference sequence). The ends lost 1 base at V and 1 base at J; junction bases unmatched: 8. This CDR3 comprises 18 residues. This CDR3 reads CASSLSASGRTSYNEQFF. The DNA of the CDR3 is TGTGCCAGCAGCTTGTCGGCTAGCGGGAGAACATCCTACAATGAGCAGTTCTTC. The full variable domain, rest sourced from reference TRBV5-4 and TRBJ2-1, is ETGVTQSPTHLIKTRGQQVTLRCSSQSGHNTVSWYQQALGQGPQFIFQYYREEENGRGNFPPRFSGLQFPNYSSELNVNALELDDSALYLCASSLSASGRTSYNEQFFGPGTRLTVL.

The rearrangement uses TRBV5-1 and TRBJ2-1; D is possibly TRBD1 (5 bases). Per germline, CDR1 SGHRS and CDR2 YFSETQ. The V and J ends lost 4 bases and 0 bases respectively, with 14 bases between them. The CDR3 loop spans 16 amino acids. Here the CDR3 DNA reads TGCGCCAGCAGCGCCAATTCCAGGGTCTCCTACAATGAGCAGTTCTTC. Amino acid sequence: CASSANSRVSYNEQFF.

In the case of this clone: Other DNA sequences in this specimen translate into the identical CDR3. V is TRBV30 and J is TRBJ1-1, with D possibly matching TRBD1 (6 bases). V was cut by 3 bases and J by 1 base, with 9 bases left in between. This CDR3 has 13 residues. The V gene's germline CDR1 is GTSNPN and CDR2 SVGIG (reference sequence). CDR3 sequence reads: CAWREQGNTEAFF. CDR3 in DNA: TGTGCCTGGAGGGAACAGGGGAACACTGAAGCTTTCTTT.

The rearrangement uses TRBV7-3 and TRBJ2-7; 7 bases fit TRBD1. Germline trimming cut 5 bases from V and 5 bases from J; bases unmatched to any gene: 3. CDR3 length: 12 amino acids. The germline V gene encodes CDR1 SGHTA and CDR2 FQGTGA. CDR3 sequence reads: CASSLQGNEQYF. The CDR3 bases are TGTGCCAGCAGCCTACAGGGGAACGAGCAGTACTTC.

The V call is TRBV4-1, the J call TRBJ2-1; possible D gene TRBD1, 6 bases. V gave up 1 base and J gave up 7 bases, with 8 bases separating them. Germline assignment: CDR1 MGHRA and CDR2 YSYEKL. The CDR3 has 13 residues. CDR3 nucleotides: TGCGCCAGCAGCCAAGGCAGGGGTAATGAGCAGTTCTTC. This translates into CASSQGRGNEQFF.

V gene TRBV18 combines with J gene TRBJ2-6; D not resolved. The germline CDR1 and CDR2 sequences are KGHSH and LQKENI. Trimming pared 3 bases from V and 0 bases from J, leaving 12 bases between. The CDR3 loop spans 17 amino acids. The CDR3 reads CASSPRLTGSGANVLTF. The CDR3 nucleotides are TGTGCCAGCTCACCCCGTCTAACGGGCTCTGGGGCCAACGTCCTGACTTTC.

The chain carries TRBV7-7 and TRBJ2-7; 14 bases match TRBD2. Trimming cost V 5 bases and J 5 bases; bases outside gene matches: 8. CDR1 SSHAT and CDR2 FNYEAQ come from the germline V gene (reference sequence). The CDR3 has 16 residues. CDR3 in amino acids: CASSEDGLAGGHEQYF. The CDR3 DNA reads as TGTGCCAGCAGCGAGGATGGACTAGCGGGAGGCCACGAGCAGTACTTC.

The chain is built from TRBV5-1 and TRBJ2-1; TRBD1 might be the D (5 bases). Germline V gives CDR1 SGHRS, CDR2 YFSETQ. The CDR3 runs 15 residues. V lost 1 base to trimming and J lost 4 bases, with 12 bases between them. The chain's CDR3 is CASSLRATGYNEQFF. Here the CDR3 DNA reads TGCGCCAGCAGCTTGAGGGCCACAGGTTACAATGAGCAGTTCTTC. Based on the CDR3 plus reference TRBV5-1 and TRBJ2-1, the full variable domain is KAGVTQTPRYLIKTRGQQVTLSCSPISGHRSVSWYQQTPGQGLQFLFEYFSETQRNKGNFPGRFSGRQFSNSRSEMNVSTLELGDSALYLCASSLRATGYNEQFFGPGTRLTVL.

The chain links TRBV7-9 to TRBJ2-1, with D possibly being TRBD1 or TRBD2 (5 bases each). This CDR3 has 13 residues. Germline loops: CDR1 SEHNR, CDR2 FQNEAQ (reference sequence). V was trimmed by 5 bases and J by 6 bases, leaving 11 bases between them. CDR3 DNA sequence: TGTGCCAGCAGCCCAAGGGACCTCAATGAGCAGTTCTTC. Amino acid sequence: CASSPRDLNEQFF. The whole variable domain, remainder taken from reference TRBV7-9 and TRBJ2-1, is DTGVSQNPRHKITKRGQNVTFRCDPISEHNRLYWYRQTLGQGPEFLTYFQNEAQLEKSRLLSDRFSAERPKGSFSTLEIQRTEQGDSAMYLCASSPRDLNEQFFGPGTRLTVL.

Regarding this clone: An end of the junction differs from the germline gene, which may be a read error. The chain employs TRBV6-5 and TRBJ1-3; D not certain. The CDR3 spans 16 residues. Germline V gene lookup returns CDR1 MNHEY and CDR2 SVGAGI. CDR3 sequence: CASSSTGGGAGNTIYF. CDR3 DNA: TGTGCCAGCAGTTCAACTGGTGGCGGAGCTGGGAACACCATATATTTT.